This T cell receptor (beta chain) was sequenced in a study of early stage breast cancer tumors. For the study at large: ER+/PR+/HER2- status applied to about 80% of the 16 invasive breast tumors. Eight ER+/PR+/HER2- tumors were invasive ductal; a few were invasive lobular.

Details on this clone: No antigen is known for it.

In germline, CDR1 is GTSNPN, CDR2 SVGIG (reference sequence). The V gene end was trimmed by 3 bases and the J gene end by 0 bases; junction bases not matched to a gene: 4. This CDR3 has 15 amino acids. The repertoire was sequenced with immunoSEQ multiplex PCR; TCRdb's copy has only in-frame clones and lacks some. There are about 72,000 clones in the sample; more than 60% occur only once, and 3.5% lies in the top ten. Study-wide findings and caveats: Tumors had about 2.4-fold higher T cell density and higher clonality than adjacent normal breast tissue.

J is TRBJ2-3 and V is TRBV30; 9 nucleotides match TRBD1. The sample comprised blood. This clonotype was sampled from a person between 55 and 69 years old with breast cancer. The CDR3 DNA reads TGTGCCTGGAGCCAGGACAGGGGCAGCACAGATACGCAGTATTTT. It encodes CAWSQDRGSTDTQYF.